This TCR beta chain was sequenced during a study of CD8+ T cells in alopecia areata (dated by TCRdb to the late 2010s). Regarding the research as a whole: Treated patients were enrolled in an open-label pilot trial of oral tofacitinib, 5 to 10 mg twice daily, for moderate-to-severe alopecia areata. Patients stayed on tofacitinib for 6 to 18 months and then had 6 months of follow-up off drug so that delayed response and recurrence could be assessed. In treated patients, disease severity was measured using the SALT score, which gives the percentage of scalp surface area affected. To study T cell clonal expansion in alopecia areata, the researchers applied high-throughput TCRbeta sequencing to both the C3H/HeJ mouse model and human patients. In humans, TCRbeta sequencing was performed on scalp tissue and on sorted CD4+ and CD8+ peripheral blood T cells from healthy controls and from patients with patchy or totalis/universalis alopecia areata. Biopsies were taken from tofacitinib-treated patients at baseline and again at 4 and 24 weeks into treatment, and several of those patients also had a later scalp biopsy. Clonality in the scalp was compared among normal scalp (n=4), patchy alopecia areata scalp (n=8), and alopecia totalis/universalis scalp (n=8). RNA was extracted with the PAXgene miRNA kit for fixed scalp, the miRNeasy kit for PBMCs, and the RNeasy kit for mouse skin. TCRbeta CDR3 regions were amplified by immunoSEQ multiplex PCR with 35 Vbeta forward and 13 Jbeta reverse primers. Study-wide conclusions, independent of this receptor: Higher clonality and more expanded CD8+ clones were observed in lesional scalp than in normal scalp, particularly in alopecia totalis/universalis, a finding suggestive of antigenic drive. During tofacitinib treatment, many expanded lesional clones remained in scalp and blood, and this persistence may partly explain relapse after treatment is stopped. Resident alphabeta T cells in normal human skin are also sequenced, complicating scalp TCR repertoire analysis, unlike mouse skin dominated by gammadelta T cells. TCR sequences shared between patients were less clear than in mice, possibly partly because of HLA diversity in the patient population. Scalp clonality and the number of expanded CD8+ clones among the top 100 scalp clones were significantly decreased by tofacitinib. Because the treated cohort was small and had only one nonresponder, larger studies are needed to examine links between baseline CD8+ expansion and response.

The time point label here, explained by the study, means: 4 weeks on oral tofacitinib. The intended sense of this specimen's treatment or condition label: oral pan-JAK inhibitor, 5-10 mg twice daily. Lesional scalp punch biopsies and peripheral blood were obtained from alopecia areata patients. After PBMCs were isolated by density centrifugation and stained for CD3, CD4 and CD8, a FACSAria was used to sort CD4+ and CD8+ T cells. A note on this clone: No antigen is known for it. Base qualities are not at hand, and no much larger clone is one base apart.

Between the V and J ends, shortened by 4 bases and 8 bases respectively, the junction contains 17 bases. From the germline V gene (reference sequence), CDR1 is GTSNPN and CDR2 is SVGIG. The CDR3 holds 13 amino acids from the cysteine to the phenylalanine. Only CDR3 DNA is held: 39 bases, read in frame from base 1. Receptors were amplified or captured by the immunoSEQ multiplex PCR assay. For TCR sequencing, RNA was extracted from every sample and reverse transcribed into cDNA to serve as template. First-strand cDNA was synthesized using SuperScript III with a 2:1 mix of oligo-dT and random hexamers. Amplification bias was assessed with a synthetic immune receptor repertoire, and residual bias was removed computationally. The original methods were these. Raw reads were preprocessed to remove errors, and CDR3 was defined by IMGT conventions from the conserved cysteine to phenylalanine. Clonality was computed by normalizing Shannon entropy by log2 of the number of productive unique TCRs and subtracting the result from 1. Whether each scalp clone was CD4 or CD8 was inferred by checking scalp TCRbeta sequences against the CD4 and CD8 repertoires from sorted blood. TCRdb took over this immuneACCESS table, retaining in-frame rearrangements with V and J assigned. Such tables are incomplete; in checked studies, under half of the missing clones stem from an unresolved V gene, and the remainder is unexplained. The D gene and trimming were derived from the DNA, and the V and J assignments and clone size from that table. Present in this sample are about 160,000 clones, roughly 65% of which were seen just once. The ten largest clones represent approximately 0.91% of the sample.

The sequence links TRBV30 to TRBJ1-2, and the D gene may be TRBD1, 6 bases matching. The source material was CD4+ T cells sorted from blood, sampled at week 4, from a patient treated with tofacitinib. This clonotype was obtained from a human donor with alopecia areata. CDR3 reads: CAWMRRGGQGYTF. The DNA sequence is given as TGTGCCTGGATGAGGAGAGGGGGGCAAGGCTACACCTTC.